What follows is one T cell receptor beta chain and its context. The sample is drawn from a study of blood T cell repertoires in COVID-19. Turning to the study itself: Both acute and convalescent COVID-19 samples were obtained from the United States, Italy and Spain. T cells, B-cell-depleted T cells, or PBMCs provided the cDNA or gDNA that served as material.

In the authors' workflow: Estimates of nucleated cell counts were drawn from the amplification of reference gene primers. The data were produced by immunoSEQ multiplex PCR, yet TCRdb's version contains in-frame clones alone and is incomplete. The DNA was the basis for D and trimming; V, J and clone size are from that table. The repertoire includes tens of thousands of clones, around 84% of them detected once, and roughly a tenth sits in the top ten. Germline V gene lookup returns CDR1 GTSNPN and CDR2 SVGIG (reference sequence). The CDR3 consists of 14 residues. V lost 1 base and J lost 1, with 8 bases in between.

The sample comprised peripheral blood. The rearrangement joins TRBV30 to TRBJ1-5; maybe TRBD1 (5 bases). This receptor was taken from a man between 65 and 80 years old with active or convalescent COVID-19. CDR3 sequence: CAWSAGGSNQPQHF. The CDR3 DNA reads as TGTGCCTGGAGTGCGGGGGGGAGCAATCAGCCCCAGCATTTT. Supplemented by reference TRBV30 and TRBJ1-5, the full variable domain reads SQTIHQWPATLVQPVGSPLSLECTVEGTSNPNLYWYRQAAGRGLQLLFYSVGIGQISSEVPQNLSASRPQDRQFILSSKKLLLSDSGFYLCAWSAGGSNQPQHFGDGTRLSIL.